This T cell receptor (beta chain) was identified in a study of OX40 agonist ivuxolimab in advanced cancers. Study details: In three patients, partial responses were observed, one with hepatocellular carcinoma and two with cutaneous melanoma.

CDR3 length: 18 amino acids. Trimming took 0 bases from V and 0 from J, leaving 15 bases between them. Germline CDR1 reads SEHNR; CDR2 reads FQNEAQ (reference sequence). Assay used: immunoSEQ multiplex PCR; TCRdb lists only in-frame clones, some missing. The repertoire holds about 80,000 clones, about 90% seen once, with over 8.5% in the top ten. This clone was observed a single time. The chain joins TRBV7-9 to TRBJ1-5; a weak D match, TRBD1 (6 bases). The starting material was CD4+ or CD8+ T cells sorted from blood, obtained in a trial of the OX40 agonist ivuxolimab. The receptor's source is an adult with an advanced solid tumor such as melanoma, head and neck, liver or kidney cancer. CDR3 bases: TGTGCCAGCAGCTTAGCGTCGGCAGGGGATAATAGCAATCAGCCCCAGCATTTT. Its translation: CASSLASAGDNSNQPQHF.